This section outlines one TCR beta chain sequence together with its context. No antigen is known for it. This specimen comes from a study of T cell responses to AZD1222 COVID-19 vaccine. Sequencing used immunoSEQ multiplex PCR; TCRdb keeps in-frame clones, though not all of them. The repertoire consists of some 90,000 clones, with 88% occurring once and the leading ten covering over 15%. The CDR3 is 15 amino acids. Germline lookup yields CDR1 SGHRS and CDR2 YFSETQ. Trimming cost V 4 bases and J 5 bases, with 16 bases left between them. Broader study findings: Spike-specific TCR breadth and depth grew following two AZD1222 doses. Among the donors, most were white British and more were female, and clonal diversity was possibly underestimated. A reported finding is that nearly half of spike-specific TCRs target unmutated variant regions. At study baseline, merely six AZD1222 recipients were seropositive.

The TCR originated in an adult in good health. V and J are TRBV5-1 and TRBJ1-5; D is possibly TRBD1 (6 bases). This material consisted of peripheral blood, taken on day 0 of AZD1222 vaccination. The CDR3 nucleotides are TGCGCCAGCAGCCCCTGGGGGGGCCCGGATCAGCCCCAGCATTTT. It yields the protein CASSPWGGPDQPQHF. Variable domain in full (rest from reference TRBV5-1 and TRBJ1-5): KAGVTQTPRYLIKTRGQQVTLSCSPISGHRSVSWYQQTPGQGLQFLFEYFSETQRNKGNFPGRFSGRQFSNSRSEMNVSTLELGDSALYLCASSPWGGPDQPQHFGDGTRLSIL.